A selection of T cell receptor beta chains follows, all from one sample in a study of cytomegalovirus exposure and HLA in healthy donors. The method was immunoSEQ multiplex PCR; TCRdb's version includes in-frame clones alone and lacks a portion of them. This table has about 190,000 clones, around 83% appearing once. Sequenced: PBMCs. The receptors were sampled from a middle-aged man in good health and CMV-seropositive. Each CDR3 is given with its conserved first and last residue. Each record gives: V gene, J gene, clone size, D gene, CDR3 length, CDR3 protein, CDR3 DNA. D genes are given only for firm matches. Clone size is stated in some rows and not others, as once, few, many or a class when expanded.

V gene: TRBV19
J gene: TRBJ1-1
clone size: NA
D gene: TRBD1
CDR3 length: 19
CDR3 protein: CASSLRRQGAPLGNTEAFF
CDR3 DNA: TGTGCCAGTAGTCTTCGTCGACAGGGGGCACCTCTAGGGAACACTGAAGCTTTCTTT

V gene: TRBV5-1
J gene: TRBJ1-1
clone size: NA
D gene: TRBD1
CDR3 length: 15
CDR3 protein: CASSLDHRGETEAFF
CDR3 DNA: TGCGCCAGCAGCTTGGACCACAGGGGAGAGACTGAAGCTTTCTTT

V gene: TRBV9
J gene: TRBJ2-1
clone size: NA
D gene: NA
CDR3 length: 15
CDR3 protein: CASSVLTDLYNEQFF
CDR3 DNA: TGTGCCAGCAGCGTCCTCACTGATCTCTACAATGAGCAGTTCTTC

V gene: TRBV6-5
J gene: TRBJ2-7
clone size: NA
D gene: NA
CDR3 length: 14
CDR3 protein: CASSYYEGAYEQYF
CDR3 DNA: TGTGCCAGCAGTTACTATGAAGGGGCCTACGAGCAGTACTTC

V gene: TRBV6-4
J gene: TRBJ1-5
clone size: NA
D gene: NA
CDR3 length: 21
CDR3 protein: CASRDPKKGRGELGSNQPQHF
CDR3 DNA: TGTGCCAGCAGAGACCCGAAAAAGGGGCGTGGGGAACTCGGAAGCAATCAGCCCCAGCATTTT

V gene: TRBV19
J gene: TRBJ1-2
clone size: NA
D gene: NA
CDR3 length: 14
CDR3 protein: CASTPGGTNYGYTF
CDR3 DNA: TGTGCCAGTACCCCGGGGGGAACTAACTATGGCTACACCTTC

V gene: TRBV7-3
J gene: TRBJ2-6
clone size: NA
D gene: TRBD1
CDR3 length: 15
CDR3 protein: CASSLQGAGANGLTF
CDR3 DNA: TGTGCCAGCAGCCTTCAGGGGGCTGGGGCCAACGGCCTGACTTTC

V gene: TRBV6-5
J gene: TRBJ2-7
clone size: NA
D gene: TRBD2
CDR3 length: 16
CDR3 protein: CASSYSLAGWRYEQYF
CDR3 DNA: TGTGCCAGCAGTTACTCGTTAGCGGGATGGAGGTACGAGCAGTACTTC

V gene: TRBV5-1
J gene: TRBJ2-2
clone size: NA
D gene: NA
CDR3 length: 14
CDR3 protein: CASSMGQNTGELFF
CDR3 DNA: TGCGCCAGCAGCATGGGACAGAACACCGGGGAGCTGTTTTTT

V gene: TRBV7-3
J gene: TRBJ2-7
clone size: NA
D gene: TRBD1
CDR3 length: 17
CDR3 protein: CASSSTGTGEGSYEQYF
CDR3 DNA: TGTGCCAGCAGCTCAACCGGGACAGGGGAAGGCTCCTACGAGCAGTACTTC

V gene: TRBV5-6
J gene: TRBJ2-1
clone size: NA
D gene: TRBD1
CDR3 length: 14
CDR3 protein: CASSLGTGARFTLF
CDR3 DNA: TGTGCCAGCAGCCTAGGGACAGGGGCCCGGTTCACGCTCTTC

V gene: TRBV7-2
J gene: TRBJ2-2
clone size: few
D gene: NA
CDR3 length: 15
CDR3 protein: CASSRRVSNTGELFF
CDR3 DNA: TGTGCCAGCAGCCGCAGGGTTTCTAACACCGGGGAGCTGTTTTTT

V gene: TRBV30
J gene: TRBJ1-5
clone size: NA
D gene: NA
CDR3 length: 16
CDR3 protein: CAWSPPGGMGNQPQHF
CDR3 DNA: TGTGCCTGGAGTCCCCCCGGGGGGATGGGAAATCAGCCCCAGCATTTT

V gene: TRBV6-1
J gene: TRBJ2-2
clone size: NA
D gene: NA
CDR3 length: 12
CDR3 protein: CASTGDTGELFF
CDR3 DNA: TGTGCCAGCACAGGGGACACCGGGGAGCTGTTTTTT

V gene: TRBV4-3
J gene: TRBJ1-2
clone size: NA
D gene: TRBD1
CDR3 length: 13
CDR3 protein: CASSRDRGYGYTF
CDR3 DNA: TGCGCCAGCAGCCGGGACAGGGGATATGGCTACACCTTC

V gene: TRBV5-6
J gene: TRBJ2-7
clone size: NA
D gene: NA
CDR3 length: 16
CDR3 protein: CASSYRDSKGIYEQYF
CDR3 DNA: TGTGCCAGCAGCTACCGGGACTCCAAGGGTATCTACGAGCAGTACTTC

V gene: TRBV7-2
J gene: TRBJ2-1
clone size: NA
D gene: TRBD2
CDR3 length: 15
CDR3 protein: CASSITSGSYNEQFF
CDR3 DNA: TGTGCCAGCAGCATCACTAGCGGCTCCTACAATGAGCAGTTCTTC

V gene: TRBV10-3
J gene: TRBJ1-5
clone size: NA
D gene: TRBD1
CDR3 length: 13
CDR3 protein: CAIGGQANQPQHF
CDR3 DNA: TGTGCCATCGGGGGACAGGCCAATCAGCCCCAGCATTTT

V gene: TRBV9
J gene: TRBJ1-1
clone size: once
D gene: NA
CDR3 length: 13
CDR3 protein: CASKGGGNTEAFF
CDR3 DNA: TGTGCCAGCAAAGGGGGTGGGAACACTGAAGCTTTCTTT

V gene: TRBV28
J gene: TRBJ2-7
clone size: NA
D gene: TRBD1
CDR3 length: 15
CDR3 protein: CASSPFDRGRNEQYF
CDR3 DNA: TGTGCCAGCAGTCCCTTTGACAGGGGGCGCAACGAGCAGTACTTC

V gene: TRBV10-3
J gene: TRBJ2-5
clone size: NA
D gene: NA
CDR3 length: 13
CDR3 protein: CAITPGEGETQYF
CDR3 DNA: TGTGCCATCACCCCAGGCGAGGGTGAGACCCAGTACTTC

V gene: TRBV9
J gene: TRBJ2-7
clone size: NA
D gene: TRBD2
CDR3 length: 17
CDR3 protein: CASSVASALASTYEQYF
CDR3 DNA: TGTGCCAGCAGCGTAGCTTCTGCACTAGCGTCAACCTACGAGCAGTACTTC

V gene: TRBV6-5
J gene: TRBJ1-1
clone size: NA
D gene: NA
CDR3 length: 13
CDR3 protein: CASSNAGGPEAFF
CDR3 DNA: TGTGCCAGCAGCAACGCTGGAGGGCCTGAAGCTTTCTTT

V gene: TRBV11-3
J gene: TRBJ2-3
clone size: NA
D gene: NA
CDR3 length: 15
CDR3 protein: CASSRGHGRADTQYF
CDR3 DNA: TGTGCCAGCAGCCGGGGACACGGAAGAGCGGATACGCAGTATTTT

V gene: TRBV10-3
J gene: TRBJ2-7
clone size: NA
D gene: TRBD1
CDR3 length: 14
CDR3 protein: CAISAGTGEYEQYF
CDR3 DNA: TGTGCCATCAGTGCGGGGACAGGAGAGTACGAGCAGTACTTC

V gene: TRBV6-6
J gene: TRBJ2-5
clone size: NA
D gene: NA
CDR3 length: 12
CDR3 protein: CASSQGRETQYF
CDR3 DNA: TGTGCCAGCAGTCAGGGAAGGGAGACCCAGTACTTC

V gene: TRBV18
J gene: TRBJ1-1
clone size: NA
D gene: NA
CDR3 length: 16
CDR3 protein: CASSRRSDRLDTEAFF
CDR3 DNA: TGTGCCAGCTCACGGCGATCGGACAGATTGGACACTGAAGCTTTCTTT

V gene: TRBV5-1
J gene: TRBJ2-7
clone size: once
D gene: TRBD1
CDR3 length: 13
CDR3 protein: CASMGQGLDEQYF
CDR3 DNA: TGCGCCAGCATGGGACAGGGGTTGGACGAGCAGTACTTC

V gene: TRBV12-5
J gene: TRBJ2-7
clone size: NA
D gene: TRBD1
CDR3 length: 15
CDR3 protein: CASGLAGQGGYEQYF
CDR3 DNA: TGTGCTAGTGGTTTGGCGGGACAGGGAGGGTACGAGCAGTACTTC

V gene: TRBV7-3
J gene: TRBJ2-1
clone size: few
D gene: TRBD1
CDR3 length: 15
CDR3 protein: CASSLLGQGSNEQFF
CDR3 DNA: TGTGCCAGCAGCCTGTTGGGACAGGGGTCCAATGAGCAGTTCTTC

V gene: TRBV28
J gene: TRBJ2-5
clone size: NA
D gene: TRBD1
CDR3 length: 13
CDR3 protein: CASSTGGSETQYF
CDR3 DNA: TGTGCCAGCAGTACAGGGGGATCAGAGACCCAGTACTTC

V gene: TRBV6-4
J gene: TRBJ2-1
clone size: NA
D gene: TRBD2
CDR3 length: 14
CDR3 protein: CASSAREGLNEQFF
CDR3 DNA: TGTGCCAGCAGTGCACGGGAGGGTCTTAATGAGCAGTTCTTC

V gene: TRBV5-4
J gene: TRBJ2-1
clone size: NA
D gene: NA
CDR3 length: 14
CDR3 protein: CASSSRDWYNEQFF
CDR3 DNA: TGTGCCAGCAGCTCAAGGGACTGGTACAATGAGCAGTTCTTC

V gene: TRBV7-9
J gene: TRBJ2-1
clone size: few
D gene: TRBD2
CDR3 length: 15
CDR3 protein: CASSYGTSGYNEQFF
CDR3 DNA: TGTGCCAGCAGCTACGGGACTAGCGGGTACAATGAGCAGTTCTTC

V gene: TRBV7-3
J gene: TRBJ2-1
clone size: NA
D gene: NA
CDR3 length: 15
CDR3 protein: CASSIDQRHNNEQFF
CDR3 DNA: TGTGCCAGCAGCATTGACCAGAGGCACAACAATGAGCAGTTCTTC

V gene: TRBV28
J gene: TRBJ1-2
clone size: NA
D gene: NA
CDR3 length: 13
CDR3 protein: CASSFSGRAGYTF
CDR3 DNA: TGTGCCAGCAGTTTCAGTGGCAGGGCTGGCTACACCTTC

V gene: TRBV7-9
J gene: TRBJ2-2
clone size: NA
D gene: NA
CDR3 length: 15
CDR3 protein: CASSLGEASSGELFF
CDR3 DNA: TGTGCCAGCAGCTTAGGGGAGGCCTCCTCCGGGGAGCTGTTTTTT

V gene: TRBV6-4
J gene: TRBJ1-4
clone size: NA
D gene: TRBD1
CDR3 length: 16
CDR3 protein: CASSEVLCQGVLKLFF
CDR3 DNA: TGTGCCAGCAGTGAAGTCCTTTGTCAGGGGGTTTTAAAACTGTTTTTT

V gene: TRBV10-1
J gene: TRBJ1-1
clone size: NA
D gene: TRBD1
CDR3 length: 13
CDR3 protein: CASGTGMNTEAFF
CDR3 DNA: TGCGCCAGCGGGACAGGTATGAACACTGAAGCTTTCTTT

V gene: TRBV5-6
J gene: TRBJ1-3
clone size: many
D gene: TRBD1
CDR3 length: 16
CDR3 protein: CASSLVDRHHGNTIYF
CDR3 DNA: TGTGCCAGCAGCTTGGTGGACAGGCATCATGGAAACACCATATATTTT

V gene: TRBV6-1
J gene: TRBJ2-5
clone size: NA
D gene: NA
CDR3 length: 16
CDR3 protein: CASSEAFGQGRETQYF
CDR3 DNA: TGTGCCAGCAGTGAAGCGTTCGGCCAGGGTAGAGAGACCCAGTACTTC

V gene: TRBV6-5
J gene: TRBJ2-7
clone size: NA
D gene: NA
CDR3 length: 13
CDR3 protein: CASSYSGPYEQYF
CDR3 DNA: TGTGCCAGCAGTTACAGTGGCCCCTACGAGCAGTACTTC

V gene: TRBV9
J gene: TRBJ1-4
clone size: NA
D gene: NA
CDR3 length: 16
CDR3 protein: CASSVSPGYTNEKLFF
CDR3 DNA: TGTGCCAGCAGCGTATCCCCAGGGTACACTAATGAAAAACTGTTTTTT